These 24 T cell receptor beta chains were sequenced from one sample in a study of T cell responses to AZD1222 COVID-19 vaccine. TCRdb's table, derived via immunoSEQ multiplex PCR, lists solely in-frame clones and lacks some. The repertoire consists of roughly 180,000 clones, with approximately 93% occurring once and the leading ten covering around 3%. The sequenced sample was peripheral blood, obtained 28 days after the second AZD1222 dose. The receptors were gathered from an adult who received the AZD1222 COVID-19 vaccine.

V usage is TRBV7-2 and J usage is TRBJ2-5; TRBD2 aligns across 7 bases. J gave up 4 bases and V 3 bases, and 14 bases lay outside the gene matches. Germline V gene lookup returns CDR1 SGHTA and CDR2 FQGNSA. CDR3 size: 17 residues. The chain's CDR3 is CASSFGFSGGRGETQYF. As DNA, the CDR3 is TGTGCCAGCAGCTTTGGTTTTTCCGGAGGGAGGGGAGAGACCCAGTACTTC.

About this clone itself: At one end the junction does not follow the germline gene, possibly because of a read error. The CDR3 spells CATSNLGYGYTF. The CDR3 DNA sequence: TGTGCCACCAGTAATTTGGGGTATGGCTACACCTTC. This chain uses TRBV24-1 with TRBJ1-2; unclear D gene. Germline V CDR1 and CDR2: KGHDR, SFDVKD. This CDR3 is built from 12 residues.

V and J are TRBV28 and TRBJ2-1, with D possibly matching TRBD1 (8 bases). CDR3 length: 13 residues. V lost 7 bases and J lost 8, with 15 bases in between. Germline loops: CDR1 MDHEN, CDR2 SYDVKM. CDR3 sequence reads: CASTRTGRDEQFF. For the CDR3, the DNA is TGTGCCAGCACTAGGACAGGGAGGGATGAGCAGTTCTTC.

V usage is TRBV1 and J usage is TRBJ1-5. TRBV1 is annotated as a pseudogene. This CDR3 is built from 13 residues. CDR3 amino acids: CTEPRHGDQPQHF. CDR3 DNA sequence: TGCACCGAGCCCCGCCATGGAGATCAGCCCCAGCATTTT.

This chain joins TRBV5-1 and TRBJ2-7; D is undetermined. Germline assignment: CDR1 SGHRS and CDR2 YFSETQ. The CDR3 is 14 amino acids. V was cut by 6 bases and J by 1 base, with 14 bases left in between. The CDR3 sequence: CASTPRTRSYEQYF. The CDR3 DNA is TGCGCCAGCACTCCTCGGACCCGATCCTACGAGCAGTACTTC.

V and J are TRBV30 and TRBJ2-1, with D maybe TRBD2 (7 bases). CDR3 size: 13 residues. Trimming pared 5 bases from V and 7 bases from J, leaving 15 bases between. Germline V gene lookup returns CDR1 GTSNPN and CDR2 SVGIG (reference sequence). The CDR3 loop is CAWGRGVLNEQFF. For the CDR3, the DNA is TGTGCCTGGGGGAGGGGGGTTTTGAATGAGCAGTTCTTC.

The rearrangement uses TRBV12-5 and TRBJ2-6; perhaps D is TRBD1 or TRBD2 (5 bases each). The V end lost 0 bases, the J end lost 7 bases, and 16 bases lay between the germline ends. CDR3 length equals 17 residues. CDR1 and CDR2 from the germline V gene are LGHNT and FRNRAP. CDR3 sequence (DNA): TGTGCTAGTGGTTTGGTACCCGGGGACCGCTTAGCCAACGTCCTGACTTTC. Protein sequence: CASGLVPGDRLANVLTF.

The chain couples TRBV3-1 (or the pseudogene TRBV3-2) to TRBJ1-1; no definite D call. There are 13 residues in the CDR3. Trimming took off 2 bases at V and 3 bases at J, with 7 bases between the two ends. Germline CDR1 LGHDT, CDR2 YNNKEL (reference sequence). The CDR3 sequence: CASSQRSYTEAFF. CDR3 coding DNA: TGTGCCAGCAGCCAACGGAGTTACACTGAAGCTTTCTTT.

The CDR3 DNA follows: TGTGCCAGCAGCTTAGGAGGGACTCGGAGCTCCTACAATGAGCAGTTCTTC. This encodes CASSLGGTRSSYNEQFF. The chain links TRBV11-2 to TRBJ2-1; D may be TRBD2 (6 bases). CDR3 length: 17 amino acids. CDR1 and CDR2 from the germline V gene are SGHAT and FQNNGV. Trimming left V 1 base short and J 0 bases short, with 13 bases between.

This rearrangement joins TRBV11-2 to TRBJ2-1; 7 nucleotides line up with TRBD2. In germline, CDR1 is SGHAT, CDR2 FQNNGV. The CDR3 is 13 residues long. Unmatched junction bases numbered 6, after V lost 7 bases and J lost 6 bases. The CDR3 region is CASMWEGRNEQFF. The DNA of the CDR3 is TGTGCCAGCATGTGGGAGGGCCGCAATGAGCAGTTCTTC.

The chain uses TRBV4-1 and TRBJ1-1; 9 nucleotides line up with TRBD1. Germline assignment: CDR1 MGHRA and CDR2 YSYEKL. V was pared by 4 bases and J by 0 bases, with 9 bases of the junction left unmatched. The length of the CDR3 is 17 residues. This CDR3 is CASSPTPGQGLNTEAFF. The DNA of the CDR3 is TGCGCCAGCAGCCCGACTCCGGGACAGGGCCTGAACACTGAAGCTTTCTTT.

This chain joins TRBV10-3 and TRBJ2-3; 13 positions agree with TRBD2. The CDR3 has 17 residues. V trimming: 10 bases; J trimming: 1 base; junction bases outside the gene matches: 11. From germline, CDR1 is ENHRY and CDR2 SYGVKD. CDR3 protein: CATRTSGSRVGTDTQYF. CDR3 coding DNA: TGTGCCACCCGGACTAGCGGGAGCAGAGTCGGCACAGATACGCAGTATTTT.

CDR3 in amino acids: CSVDDRAGGELFF. The CDR3 bases are TGCAGCGTTGATGACAGGGCGGGCGGGGAGCTGTTTTTT. The rearrangement joins TRBV29-1 to TRBJ2-2; TRBD1 aligns across 7 bases. Germline values: CDR1 SQVTM, CDR2 ANQGSEA. This CDR3 is 13 amino acids long. The trim removed 3 bases at V and 7 bases at J, leaving 5 bases unmatched.

The rearrangement uses TRBV29-1 and TRBJ1-1, with D perhaps matching TRBD1 (6 bases). The length of the CDR3 is 13 residues. Between the trimmed V and J ends, which lost 7 bases and 3 bases, there was a span of 15 bases. Germline V CDR1 and CDR2: SQVTM, ANQGSEA. The CDR3 DNA reads as TGCAGCGCCGACCGGGGGGCGCACACTGAAGCTTTCTTT. It encodes CSADRGAHTEAFF.

CDR3: CASSLQGARYGYTF. In DNA form, the CDR3 reads TGCGCCAGCAGCTTACAGGGGGCGCGTTATGGCTACACCTTC. This chain joins TRBV5-1 and TRBJ1-2; 9 positions agree with TRBD1. V shed 2 bases, J shed 5 bases, and the junction held 4 bases outside the gene matches. The CDR3 totals 14 residues. The V gene's germline CDR1 is SGHRS and CDR2 YFSETQ.

The rearrangement uses TRBV15 and TRBJ2-7; 7 bases are a match to TRBD2. V lost 3 bases and J lost 3; bases outside the gene matches: 8. This CDR3 spans 15 amino acids. CDR1 LNHNV and CDR2 YYDKDF come from the germline V gene (reference sequence). The CDR3 region has the DNA TGTGCCACCAGCAGGGGTGGGGGGGAAATCTACGAGCAGTACTTC. Translating gives CATSRGGGEIYEQYF.

In DNA form, the CDR3 reads TGTGCCAGCAGACACAGGGGGCCGAGCACTGAAGCTTTCTTT. It codes for CASRHRGPSTEAFF. This chain links TRBV2 with TRBJ1-1; 9 nucleotides line up with TRBD1. With 6 bases clipped from V and 4 bases from J, the junction kept 6 bases outside the gene matches. Germline V gene data show CDR1 as SNHLY and CDR2 as FYNNEI. The CDR3 runs 14 residues.

The chain is built from TRBV9 and TRBJ2-1; D unclear. This CDR3 spans 13 amino acids. Deletions cut 0 bases from V and 4 bases from J, with 5 bases between. From germline, CDR1 is SGDLS and CDR2 YYNGEE. The CDR3 nucleotides are TGTGCCAGCAGCGTAGAACAGTACAATGAGCAGTTCTTC. Its protein product is CASSVEQYNEQFF.

V usage is TRBV18 and J usage is TRBJ1-1; 7 bases match TRBD1. Looked up from germline, CDR1 is KGHSH and CDR2 is LQKENI. The CDR3 extends over 18 amino acids. Germline trimming cut 4 bases from V and 0 bases from J; bases unmatched to any gene: 14. CDR3 sequence: CASSRLQLGTALNTEAFF. The CDR3 DNA follows: TGTGCCAGCTCACGACTACAACTAGGGACAGCCCTGAACACTGAAGCTTTCTTT.

The chain recombines TRBV5-1 with TRBJ2-1; TRBD2 agrees at 13 bases. Germline V gene lookup returns CDR1 SGHRS and CDR2 YFSETQ. The V and J ends lost 2 bases and 4 bases, in that order; junction bases with no gene match: 6. This CDR3 region has 17 residues. The DNA of the CDR3 is TGCGCCAGCAGCTTTGGACTAGCGGGAGTAGGGTACAATGAGCAGTTCTTC. Encoded protein: CASSFGLAGVGYNEQFF.

This clone was counted a single time. V usage is TRBV5-1 and J usage is TRBJ1-3, with TRBD1 as a possible D gene (6 bases). The CDR3 totals 15 residues. CDR1 is SGHRS, CDR2 YFSETQ, per germline. Trimming shortened V by 3 bases and J by 0 bases, and 10 bases separated the two germline ends. CDR3 DNA sequence: TGCGCCAGCAGCTCTGGGGGCCCCTCTGGAAACACCATATATTTT. Encoded protein: CASSSGGPSGNTIYF.

This chain links TRBV9 with TRBJ2-6, with unresolved D. Looked up from germline, CDR1 is SGDLS and CDR2 is YYNGEE. CDR3 size: 18 residues. V shed 4 bases and J shed 0 bases, with 17 bases lying between them. The CDR3 protein is CASSLSRRPSSGANVLTF. CDR3 bases: TGTGCCAGCAGCTTATCAAGGCGCCCCTCCTCTGGGGCCAACGTCCTGACTTTC.

This chain joins TRBV7-3 and TRBJ2-3; 9 bases align to TRBD1. Germline-derived CDR1 and CDR2 are SGHTA and FQGTGA. The CDR3 has 14 amino acids. The ends lost 4 bases at V and 5 bases at J; junction bases unmatched: 4. CDR3 nucleotides: TGTGCCAGCAGCTCGACAGGGGGACAAGATACGCAGTATTTT. Protein sequence: CASSSTGGQDTQYF.

The gene calls are TRBV19 and TRBJ1-3; 8 bases match TRBD1. Germline V lookup: CDR1 LNHDA, CDR2 SQIVND (reference sequence). The J segment lost 4 bases and the V segment lost 1 base, leaving 6 bases of the junction unmatched. CDR3 length: 16 residues. CDR3: CASSIAGTGLGNTIYF. CDR3 nucleotides: TGTGCCAGTAGTATAGCCGGGACAGGCTTAGGAAACACCATATATTTT.